The 13 T cell receptor beta chains below come from one sample, sequenced in a study of a mutant IDH1 vaccine in newly diagnosed glioma. Assay used: immunoSEQ multiplex PCR; TCRdb lists only in-frame clones, some missing. In the table there are 69,000 or so clones, around 86% of which are singletons. Time point in this sample: week 35, safety follow-up. Alongside topical imiquimod, each dose of vaccine comprised 300 ug of mutant IDH1 20-mer peptide. These receptors' targets are unknown. The input for sequencing was PBMCs, taken from a glioma patient whose treatment included an IDH1 peptide vaccine. All receptors come from a young man with glioma.

The chain is built from TRBV7-8 and TRBJ2-2; no clear D gene. The CDR3 sequence is 14 residues long. Per germline, CDR1 SGHVS and CDR2 FQNEAQ. Between the trimmed V and J ends, which lost 5 bases and 4 bases, there was a span of 11 bases. This CDR3 reads CASSKNRATGELFF. In nucleotides, the CDR3 is TGTGCCAGCAGCAAGAATCGGGCCACCGGGGAGCTGTTTTTT.

The rearrangement links TRBV15 to TRBJ2-1; D uncertain. Germline V gives CDR1 LNHNV, CDR2 YYDKDF (reference sequence). CDR3 length: 16 residues. The ends were cut back, 0 bases at V and 0 bases at J, with 9 bases in the middle. The CDR3: CATSRDLTSSYNEQFF. CDR3 sequence (DNA): TGTGCCACCAGCAGAGATTTGACGAGCTCCTACAATGAGCAGTTCTTC.

This clone was seen only a few times. This rearrangement joins TRBV29-1 to TRBJ2-2; 9 bases fit TRBD2. The CDR3 runs to 13 residues. CDR1 and CDR2 from the germline V gene are SQVTM and ANQGSEA. The V gene end was trimmed by 6 bases and the J gene end by 7 bases; junction bases not matched to a gene: 6. This CDR3 is CSVAGGIGGELFF. CDR3 nucleotide sequence: TGCAGCGTAGCGGGAGGAATAGGCGGGGAGCTGTTTTTT.

The chain combines TRBV9 with TRBJ1-2; possible D gene TRBD1, 6 bases. From germline, CDR1 is SGDLS and CDR2 YYNGEE. CDR3 size: 14 residues. Trimming left V 0 bases short and J 3 bases short, with 9 bases between. The CDR3 nucleotides are TGTGCCAGCAGCGTAGAAGGGACATACTATGGCTACACCTTC. It is translated as CASSVEGTYYGYTF.

CDR3 loop: CASSLEGGAGDEQFF. DNA for the CDR3: TGTGCCAGCAGCTTAGAGGGAGGGGCGGGGGATGAGCAGTTCTTC. The chain recombines TRBV7-9 with TRBJ2-1; 7 bases are a match to TRBD2. Trimming removed 1 base from V and 8 bases from J; junction bases left unmatched: 8. The length of the CDR3 is 15 residues. CDR1 and CDR2 from the germline V gene are SEHNR and FQNEAQ (reference sequence).

The rearrangement links TRBV7-9 to TRBJ2-7; TRBD1 agrees at 7 bases. Germline loops: CDR1 SEHNR, CDR2 FQNEAQ (reference sequence). The CDR3 is 15 amino acids. V dropped 5 bases and J dropped 4; count of bases not matched to a gene: 11. CDR3 bases: TGTGCCAGCAGCCCCCGTGGACAGGAAGAATACGAGCAGTACTTC. Amino acids: CASSPRGQEEYEQYF.

This rearrangement joins TRBV28 to TRBJ2-1; D possibly corresponds to TRBD2 (7 bases). This CDR3 spans 15 amino acids. The germline V and J ends were trimmed by 5 bases and 5 bases, with 16 bases remaining between them. From germline, CDR1 is MDHEN and CDR2 SYDVKM. The DNA of the CDR3 is TGTGCCAGCAGTGAAGGGGGACTAAAGAACAATGAGCAGTTCTTC. Translated: CASSEGGLKNNEQFF.

J is TRBJ2-3 and V is TRBV18, with 12 bases identical to TRBD2. Germline CDR1 is KGHSH and CDR2 is LQKENI. CDR3 length: 16 amino acids. The ends lost 5 bases at V and 2 bases at J; junction bases unmatched: 5. CDR3 amino acids: CASSVLAGGPTDTQYF. CDR3 bases: TGTGCCAGCTCAGTACTAGCGGGAGGTCCCACAGATACGCAGTATTTT.

The chain joins TRBV7-3 to TRBJ2-3; 8 nucleotides align to TRBD1. Germline V gene sequence: CDR1 SGHTA, CDR2 FQGTGA. CDR3 length: 12 amino acids. After removal of 4 bases from V and 8 bases from J, the junction contained 2 bases not matched to a gene. CDR3 bases: TGTGCCAGCAGCTATGGACAGGGTACGCAGTATTTT. Its protein is CASSYGQGTQYF.

The V call is TRBV9, the J call TRBJ2-1; TRBD2 matches at 10 bases. CDR3 length: 15 residues. Germline lookup yields CDR1 SGDLS and CDR2 YYNGEE. J lost 4 bases, V lost 4 bases, and 5 bases had no gene match. CDR3 in DNA: TGTGCCAGCAGCCCCACTAGCGGGGAATACAATGAGCAGTTCTTC. Translating gives CASSPTSGEYNEQFF.

The gene calls are TRBV15 and TRBJ2-5; D not certain. V was pared by 1 base and J by 0 bases, with 6 bases between. The CDR3 has 14 amino acids. Germline loops: CDR1 LNHNV, CDR2 YYDKDF (reference sequence). The CDR3 nucleotides are TGTGCCACCAGCAGAGTGATGTACCAAGAGACCCAGTACTTC. This translates into CATSRVMYQETQYF.

Regarding this clone: Within the sample, other DNA sequences also encode this same CDR3. The chain combines TRBV5-1 with TRBJ2-1, with D possibly TRBD1 on 5 matching bases. The CDR3 is 13 amino acids. Per the germline V gene, CDR1 is SGHRS and CDR2 is YFSETQ. Trimming removed 4 bases from V and 4 bases from J, with 9 bases in between. The CDR3 nucleotides are TGCGCCAGCAGCCTCGACAGTTACAATGAGCAGTTCTTC. This encodes CASSLDSYNEQFF.

This chain joins TRBV28 and TRBJ2-7; 13 nucleotides line up with TRBD2. V lost 8 bases to trimming and J lost 4 bases; unmatched junction nucleotides: 8. The CDR3 runs 15 residues. Looked up from germline, CDR1 is MDHEN and CDR2 is SYDVKM. CDR3 sequence reads: CASCGLAGDRYEQYF. DNA for the CDR3: TGTGCCAGCTGCGGACTAGCGGGAGACCGGTACGAGCAGTACTTC.